These T cell receptor beta chains were read from a single sample in a study of shared clonotypes between healthy human individuals. TCRdb's table, derived via immunoSEQ multiplex PCR, lists solely in-frame clones and lacks some. The sample shows about 820,000 clones, 80% to 95% of them seen only once. Specimen: naive CD8+ T cells sorted from blood. The receptors were gathered from a man aged 25 to 40 in good health. Each CDR3 is given with its conserved first and last residue. A D gene is named only where the DNA matches it firmly. The size of a clone is reported for some rows only, either as once, few or many, or as a class for expanded clones.

J,size,V,D,length,CDR3,DNA
TRBJ2-4,-,TRBV29-1,TRBD2,17,CSVRGLAGEGPKDIQYF,TGCAGCGTCCGAGGACTAGCGGGAGAGGGTCCCAAGGACATTCAGTACTTC
TRBJ1-5,-,TRBV27,-,15,CASSLFGPADQPQHF,TGTGCCAGCAGTTTATTCGGGCCGGCGGATCAGCCCCAGCATTTT
TRBJ1-2,-,TRBV28,TRBD1,18,CASSSEIRGRGLYYGYTF,TGTGCCAGCAGTTCCGAAATACGGGGCAGGGGGCTCTACTATGGCTACACCTTC
TRBJ2-3,-,TRBV7-9,-,14,CASSLGTGADTQYF,TGTGCCAGCAGCTTAGGTACTGGCGCAGATACGCAGTATTTT
TRBJ2-7,-,TRBV7-9,-,16,CASSQPTGGLPYEQYF,TGTGCCAGCAGCCAACCCACGGGGGGCCTCCCCTACGAGCAGTACTTC
TRBJ2-3,-,TRBV29-1,-,14,CSVEVISVGDTQYF,TGCAGCGTTGAAGTCATCTCTGTGGGCGATACGCAGTATTTT
TRBJ2-7,-,TRBV11-1,TRBD1,15,CASSFWGQGDHEQYF,TGTGCCAGCAGCTTCTGGGGACAGGGGGACCACGAGCAGTACTTC
TRBJ2-7,-,TRBV7-2,TRBD1,13,CASSWDSTYEQYF,TGTGCCAGCAGCTGGGACAGTACCTACGAGCAGTACTTC
TRBJ2-1,few,TRBV28,TRBD2,14,CASSGTSAYNEQFF,TGTGCCAGCAGCGGGACTAGCGCATACAATGAGCAGTTCTTC
TRBJ2-7,-,TRBV4-2,TRBD1,15,CASSRTGTGGSEQYF,TGTGCCAGCAGCCGGACCGGGACAGGGGGCTCCGAGCAGTACTTC
TRBJ1-1,-,TRBV27,-,14,CASSGGMTINEAFF,TGTGCCAGCAGTGGGGGAATGACAATCAATGAAGCTTTCTTT
TRBJ2-7,-,TRBV7-9,TRBD2,14,CASSSERLAQEQYF,TGTGCCAGCAGCTCAGAGAGACTAGCGCAAGAGCAGTACTTC
TRBJ2-7,-,TRBV28,-,15,CASSSDRFSSYEQYF,TGTGCCAGCAGTTCCGACAGGTTCAGCTCCTACGAGCAGTACTTC
TRBJ2-1,-,TRBV30,TRBD2,16,CAWRGGLAGVANEQFF,TGTGCCTGGAGAGGCGGACTAGCGGGAGTAGCCAATGAGCAGTTCTTC
TRBJ2-1,-,TRBV7-9,-,17,CASSVLNPGRTYNEQFF,TGTGCCAGCAGCGTTCTCAACCCGGGACGAACGTACAATGAGCAGTTCTTC
TRBJ1-3,-,TRBV27,-,14,CASSIGVGGNTIYF,TGTGCCAGCAGCATAGGCGTTGGAGGAAACACCATATATTTT
TRBJ2-4,-,TRBV2,TRBD2,17,CASGVAGGPTAKNIQYF,TGTGCCAGCGGGGTGGCGGGAGGGCCAACAGCCAAAAACATTCAGTACTTC
TRBJ2-1,-,TRBV27,TRBD1,15,CASSVRDRLNNEQFF,TGTGCCAGCAGTGTACGGGACAGATTAAACAATGAGCAGTTCTTC
TRBJ2-7,-,TRBV29-1,-,13,CSVEGTDSYEQYF,TGCAGCGTTGAAGGGACAGACTCCTACGAGCAGTACTTC
TRBJ2-5,-,TRBV28,-,12,CASSAGPETQYF,TGTGCCAGCTCGGCCGGCCCAGAGACCCAGTACTTC
TRBJ2-1,-,TRBV10-2,-,13,CASSESSPDEQFF,TGCGCCAGCAGTGAGTCGAGCCCGGATGAGCAGTTCTTC
TRBJ2-7,-,TRBV7-2,TRBD2,17,CASSLDWREWASYEQYF,TGTGCCAGCAGCTTAGACTGGCGGGAGTGGGCCTCCTACGAGCAGTACTTC
TRBJ2-2,-,TRBV9,TRBD2,14,CASNLAGDAGELFF,TGTGCCAGCAATTTAGCGGGAGACGCCGGGGAGCTGTTTTTT
TRBJ2-3,-,TRBV19,-,11,CASSITDTQYF,TGTGCCAGTAGTATCACAGATACGCAGTATTTT
TRBJ2-2,-,TRBV18,-,19,CASSPSPPWEYSNTGELFF,TGTGCCAGCTCACCATCACCCCCTTGGGAGTATTCGAACACCGGGGAGCTGTTTTTT
TRBJ2-1,-,TRBV7-9,TRBD2,16,CASSQTTSGLYNEQFF,TGTGCCAGCAGCCAAACGACTAGCGGGCTATACAATGAGCAGTTCTTC
TRBJ2-7,-,TRBV5-1,TRBD2,15,CASSLSSGSSYEQYF,TGCGCCAGCAGCTTGTCTAGCGGGAGCTCCTACGAGCAGTACTTC
TRBJ1-4,-,TRBV27,-,15,CASSRGFGANEKLFF,TGTGCCAGCAGTAGGGGGTTTGGAGCTAATGAAAAACTGTTTTTT
TRBJ2-7,-,TRBV5-4,TRBD2,12,CASSSTSGEQYF,TGTGCCAGCAGCTCGACTAGCGGCGAGCAGTACTTC
TRBJ1-4,-,TRBV27,TRBD1,15,CASSLLTGGNEKLFF,TGTGCCAGCAGTTTATTGACAGGGGGTAACGAAAAACTGTTTTTT
TRBJ2-7,few,TRBV12-5,TRBD1,14,CASAQGVTSYEQYF,TGTGCTAGTGCCCAGGGGGTCACCTCCTACGAGCAGTACTTC
TRBJ2-1,many,TRBV6-4,TRBD2,15,CASSHRAAGGDEQFF,TGTGCCAGCAGTCATCGGGCGGCTGGGGGGGATGAGCAGTTCTTC
TRBJ1-5,-,TRBV21-1,-,14,CASSNDRENQPQHF,TGTGCCAGCAGCAACGACAGGGAAAATCAGCCCCAGCATTTT
TRBJ1-2,-,TRBV7-9,-,16,CASSLAVEQGSYGYTF,TGTGCCAGCAGCTTAGCGGTTGAACAGGGCTCCTATGGCTACACCTTC
TRBJ2-1,once,TRBV7-9,-,18,CASSLPPERPSSYNEQFF,TGTGCCAGCAGCCTCCCACCGGAGCGCCCGAGCTCCTACAATGAGCAGTTCTTC
TRBJ2-5,-,TRBV11-2,-,15,CASHHGKVGQETQYF,TGTGCCAGCCACCACGGGAAAGTGGGCCAAGAGACCCAGTACTTC
TRBJ1-3,-,TRBV5-6,-,14,CASSFGDSGNTIYF,TGTGCCAGCAGCTTTGGGGACTCTGGAAACACCATATATTTT
TRBJ1-1,few,TRBV28,-,11,CASSHPMGAFF,TGTGCCAGCAGCCACCCGATGGGGGCTTTCTTT
TRBJ2-7,-,TRBV5-1,TRBD2,17,CASSWGPTAGGSYEQYF,TGCGCCAGCAGCTGGGGCCCCACAGCGGGAGGTTCCTACGAGCAGTACTTC
TRBJ2-7,-,TRBV11-2,TRBD2,14,CASSRTSGNYEQYF,TGTGCCAGCAGCCGGACTAGCGGGAACTACGAGCAGTACTTC
TRBJ2-7,-,TRBV7-9,TRBD1,16,CASSLATGTGIIEQYF,TGTGCCAGCAGCTTGGCTACCGGGACAGGGATTATTGAGCAGTACTTC
TRBJ2-4,once,TRBV28,-,12,CASRVPGSLQYF,TGTGCCAGCAGAGTCCCGGGGTCCCTTCAGTACTTC
TRBJ2-7,-,TRBV2,-,13,CASRPTATYEQYF,TGTGCCAGTAGGCCGACAGCCACCTACGAGCAGTACTTC
TRBJ1-4,-,TRBV7-9,-,14,CASSWGQLPAKLFF,TGTGCCAGCAGCTGGGGTCAGCTCCCGGCCAAACTGTTTTTT
TRBJ2-7,-,TRBV6-1,-,13,CASSHRAAYEQYF,TGTGCCAGCAGTCATCGCGCAGCCTACGAGCAGTACTTC
TRBJ2-7,-,TRBV10-3,-,13,CAISSQDSYEQYF,TGTGCCATCAGCTCACAGGACTCCTACGAGCAGTACTTC
TRBJ2-7,-,TRBV27,-,15,CASSLWGRSGYEQYF,TGTGCCAGCAGTCTGTGGGGGCGTTCGGGTTACGAGCAGTACTTC
TRBJ2-1,-,TRBV7-3,-,11,CASDDGGRQFF,TGTGCCAGCGACGACGGAGGTCGGCAGTTCTTC
TRBJ2-5,-,TRBV11-2,-,14,CASSLPTDQETQYF,TGTGCCAGCAGCTTACCGACAGATCAAGAGACCCAGTACTTC
TRBJ2-1,-,TRBV7-9,TRBD2,14,CASSSEGAGELWVF,TGTGCCAGCAGTTCGGAAGGGGCGGGAGAGTTATGGGTCTTC
TRBJ1-2,-,TRBV7-8,-,18,CASSRLWDTKNLNYGYTF,TGTGCCAGCAGCCGCCTGTGGGACACGAAGAACCTTAACTATGGCTACACCTTC
TRBJ2-1,-,TRBV7-9,-,15,CASSPTGFSYNEQFF,TGTGCCAGCAGCCCGACGGGATTCTCCTACAATGAGCAGTTCTTC